The 15 T cell receptor beta chains listed next were all sequenced from one sample in a study of blood T cell repertoires in COVID-19. Sequenced by immunoSEQ multiplex PCR; TCRdb stores in-frame clones only, minus some. The data contain 300,000 to 400,000 clones, 80% to 90% of them singletons. The sample comprised peripheral blood. These TCRs come from a young woman with COVID-19, enrolled during active disease.

As DNA, the CDR3 is TGTGCCAGCCAGATCAGCGGGACCCAACAAGAGACCCAGTACTTC. It codes for CASQISGTQQETQYF. This sequence joins TRBV28 and TRBJ2-5, with 7 bases matching TRBD2. Per germline, CDR1 MDHEN and CDR2 SYDVKM. The CDR3 totals 15 residues. Trimming took 8 bases from V and 2 from J; bases not matched to a gene: 11.

The V call is TRBV14, the J call TRBJ1-2; 7 nucleotides agree with TRBD1. This CDR3 comprises 16 residues. The germline V gene encodes CDR1 SGHDN and CDR2 FVKESK. The trim removed 1 base at V and 8 bases at J, leaving 13 bases unmatched. The CDR3 DNA sequence: TGTGCCAGCAGCCAAGGACCGGGACAGAGGCCGGGCGGCTACACCTTC. As protein: CASSQGPGQRPGGYTF.

This clone was seen a single time. V gene TRBV19 combines with J gene TRBJ2-1; 8 nucleotides agree with TRBD1. The germline gives CDR1 LNHDA, CDR2 SQIVND (reference sequence). The J segment lost 8 bases and the V segment lost 3 bases, leaving 15 bases of the junction unmatched. The CDR3 covers 17 residues. CDR3 in DNA: TGTGCCAGTAGTATTGGACAGGGTATTCCATCGTACGATGAGCAGTTCTTC. As protein: CASSIGQGIPSYDEQFF.

This rearrangement joins TRBV28 to TRBJ2-7, with D possibly matching TRBD1 (6 bases). The ends were cut back, 4 bases at V and 2 bases at J, with 12 bases in the middle. Looked up from germline, CDR1 is MDHEN and CDR2 is SYDVKM. The CDR3 loop spans 14 amino acids. CDR3 residues: CASSSLGTTYEQYF. The CDR3 DNA follows: TGTGCCAGCAGTTCGCTAGGGACAACCTACGAGCAGTACTTC.

The chain combines TRBV27 with TRBJ1-5; possible D gene TRBD1, 5 bases. Per germline, CDR1 MNHEY and CDR2 SMNVEV (reference sequence). This CDR3 region has 17 residues. V was clipped by 5 bases and J by 4 bases, with 21 bases between them. The CDR3 bases are TGTGCCAGCAGTAGGTCTGTCGGTCTAGGGGAAAATCAGCCCCAGCATTTT. Residues: CASSRSVGLGENQPQHF.

This clone has just one count. The DNA of the CDR3 is TGTGCCAGTAGTATTAGCGGGAGTCTGAATGAGCAGTTCTTC. Translated: CASSISGSLNEQFF. The rearrangement joins TRBV19 to TRBJ2-1, with TRBD2 matching 9 bases. The CDR3 contains 14 residues. CDR1 LNHDA and CDR2 SQIVND come from the germline V gene (reference sequence). The J segment lost 7 bases and the V segment lost 3 bases, leaving 4 bases of the junction unmatched.

This chain uses TRBV6-6 with TRBJ1-5; D is ambiguous. The CDR3 is made up of 13 amino acids. Per the germline V gene, CDR1 is MNHNY and CDR2 is SVGAGI (reference sequence). V dropped 2 bases and J dropped 5 bases, with 7 bases sitting between them. In DNA form, the CDR3 reads TGTGCCAGCAGTTACGCGGCTGATCAGCCCCAGCATTTT. As protein: CASSYAADQPQHF.

The chain links TRBV9 to TRBJ2-1; 7 bases match TRBD2. CDR1 and CDR2 (germline): SGDLS, YYNGEE. Trimming cost V 0 bases and J 6 bases; bases outside gene matches: 12. The CDR3 contains 17 residues. CDR3 amino acids: CASSVGPLAGEFNEQFF. In nucleotides, the CDR3 is TGTGCCAGCAGCGTAGGTCCCTTGGCGGGAGAGTTCAATGAGCAGTTCTTC.

The rearrangement links TRBV28 to TRBJ2-7; D may be TRBD1 (5 bases). CDR3 size: 14 residues. V dropped 6 bases and J dropped 5 bases, with 17 bases sitting between them. CDR1 is MDHEN and CDR2 is SYDVKM in the germline V gene. CDR3 DNA: TGTGCCAGCAGCCCCGGTGACAGCTCTCACGAGCAGTACGTC. Translation: CASSPGDSSHEQYV.

This rearrangement joins TRBV11-3 to TRBJ2-3; possibly TRBD1 for D (7 bases). In germline, CDR1 is SGHNT, CDR2 YENEEA. Trimming took 1 base from V and 6 from J, leaving 14 bases between them. This CDR3 has 15 residues. The CDR3 sequence: CASSLGGDSPDTQYF. The CDR3 bases are TGTGCCAGCAGCTTAGGGGGGGACAGTCCTGATACGCAGTATTTT.

This clone was seen a few times. This chain uses TRBV5-4 with TRBJ2-7; TRBD2 matches at 16 bases. J lost 2 bases, V lost 4 bases, and 3 bases had no gene match. This CDR3 region has 16 residues. The germline CDR1 and CDR2 sequences are SGHNT and YYREEE (reference sequence). The DNA for the CDR3 is TGTGCCAGCAGCCCAGGGACTAGCGGGGGGGCCTACGAGCAGTACTTC. Its translation is CASSPGTSGGAYEQYF.

The V and J genes are TRBV11-3 and TRBJ2-1; 8 bases are a match to TRBD1. J was trimmed by 5 bases and V by 10 bases; bases with no gene match: 4. Germline V gene sequence: CDR1 SGHNT, CDR2 YENEEA. This CDR3 region has 12 residues. CDR3 DNA sequence: TGTGCCACCATGGACAGGGACAATGAGCAGTTCTTC. This sequence encodes CATMDRDNEQFF.

The chain employs TRBV4-3 and TRBJ2-1, with TRBD2 matching over 7 bases. The CDR3 loop spans 17 amino acids. The germline V gene encodes CDR1 LGHNA and CDR2 YSLEER. V lost 1 base, J lost 7 bases, and 13 bases stayed unmatched. The CDR3 DNA reads as TGCGCCAGCAGCCAAGCAGCACGGGCCGGGAGGAGTAATGAGCAGTTCTTC. It translates to CASSQAARAGRSNEQFF.

J is TRBJ2-1 and V is TRBV7-2; D gene uncertain. From germline, CDR1 is SGHTA and CDR2 FQGNSA. CDR3 length: 12 amino acids. V lost 5 bases, J lost 7 bases, and 9 bases lay in between. Written as DNA, the CDR3 is TGTGCCAGCAGCCCTTTCAGGAATGAGCAGTTCTTC. Translation gives CASSPFRNEQFF.

The chain employs TRBV9 and TRBJ2-1, with 12 bases that match TRBD2. J gave up 8 bases and V 4 bases, and 4 bases lay outside the gene matches. Germline CDR1 reads SGDLS; CDR2 reads YYNGEE. The CDR3 sequence is 14 residues long. DNA of the CDR3: TGTGCCAGCAGCTCACGACTAGCGGGGGATGAGCAGTTCTTC. Residues: CASSSRLAGDEQFF.